A selection of T cell receptor beta chains follows, all from one sample in a study of T cell repertoires in cytomegalovirus infection. No cognate antigen is known for these TCRs. A single record per CDR3 protein comes from TCRdb applying MiXCR to the reads. Here the sample spans fewer than 1,000,000 distinct CDR3 sequences, about a third being singletons. This material consisted of cultured CD8+ T cells from PBMCs, taken from culture after CMV antigen stimulation. The receptors originated from a human donor in good health (CMV status not recorded). Some clones in this sample may be carry-over from other donors' samples. The conserved cysteine and the conserved F or W are not part of the CDR3 here. Fields, in order: J gene, V gene, clone size, CDR3 protein. Not all rows give a size; the values are once, few, many and, for expanded clones, a class.

TRBJ2-5 TRBV12-3/TRBV12-4 NA ASSPGLAGGRGTQY
TRBJ2-3 TRBV27 NA ATFGGEESADTQY
TRBJ2-3 TRBV7-9 NA ASSLKSYAGDRGDTQY
TRBJ2-3 TRBV19 NA ASSPEIRLAGGTDTQY
TRBJ1-3 TRBV5-6 NA ASSLGGKAGNTIY
TRBJ1-1 TRBV2 NA ASRPGQGWTEAF
TRBJ2-7 TRBV7-6 NA ASSLAPGTSGSYEQY
TRBJ2-1 TRBV7-9 NA ASSLGRTSGGASEQF
TRBJ2-1 TRBV14 once ASSFTDRAPVGEQF
TRBJ1-1 TRBV20-1 NA SAPGAGRGVLNTEAF
TRBJ1-1 TRBV7-9 few ASSPFTGQTEAF
TRBJ2-3 TRBV7-2 many ASSPTGGIADTQY
TRBJ1-1 TRBV27 NA ASSRAGTLEGNTEAF
TRBJ1-1 TRBV4-3 NA ASSQDQGMRNTEAF
TRBJ1-4 TRBV12-3/TRBV12-4 NA ASSYRGRWEKLF
TRBJ1-3 TRBV28 NA ASSSIGFFQGLVGNTIY
TRBJ2-1 TRBV12-3/TRBV12-4 NA ASSLEGDLGNEQF
TRBJ1-5 TRBV2 NA ASRYNSNQPQH
TRBJ2-5 TRBV6-5 many ASSSSGGETQY
TRBJ2-3 TRBV12-5 NA ASSGNTDTQY
TRBJ2-2 TRBV24-1 NA ATSDLRWDTGELF
TRBJ1-4 TRBV6-6 NA ASNYGELTNEKLF
TRBJ2-3 TRBV11-2 many ASSLYRGDTQY
TRBJ2-3 TRBV6-6 few ASSYSGTGDEQY
TRBJ1-1 TRBV4-1 NA ASSQNPLSEAF
TRBJ2-6 TRBV19 NA ASSIGGRYSGANVLT
TRBJ2-3 TRBV29-1 NA SVEARGGWRDTQY
TRBJ2-2 TRBV29-1 few SAPALNTGELF
TRBJ2-7 TRBV20-1 few SADQPSSYEQY
TRBJ1-3 TRBV11-2 few ASSPRRDRELDTIY
TRBJ2-7 TRBV7-9 NA ASSQRQPYEQY
TRBJ1-1 TRBV5-1 NA ASSGWDRDRTEAF
TRBJ2-5 TRBV29-1 NA SVDKEARQETQY
TRBJ2-7 TRBV29-1 few RADRDYEQY
TRBJ1-6 TRBV19 once ASNSLGSYNSPLH
TRBJ2-1 TRBV7-8 few ASSLDRDRATNEQF
TRBJ1-5 TRBV6-1 many ASSEYESGQPQH
TRBJ2-2 TRBV5-1 NA ASSLAAGRVNTGELF
TRBJ2-1 TRBV19 NA ASSIEGTSGGGSSYNEQF
TRBJ1-1 TRBV6-1 NA ASSEALGRSNTEAF
TRBJ2-2 TRBV12-3/TRBV12-4 few ASSFNLVGGELF
TRBJ1-1 TRBV6-6 few ASSSTGTGKAF
TRBJ1-2 TRBV2 NA AWGGSAVGLLDGYT
TRBJ1-5 TRBV19 NA ATHAGTSNQPQH
TRBJ2-7 TRBV10-1 NA ASSGTGAYYEQY
TRBJ1-3 TRBV9 NA ASSAAVRSGNTIY
TRBJ2-2 TRBV10-3 few ASAGPLAGNTGELF
TRBJ1-2 TRBV29-1 NA STPSRGQGTNYGYT
TRBJ2-5 TRBV15 few ATSVYGIPQETQY